Following are 21 T cell receptor beta chains from one sample sequenced in a study of T cell clonality in common variable immunodeficiency. Clones were sequenced by immunoSEQ multiplex PCR, and TCRdb holds only the in-frame ones, with some missing. Found here are around 47,000 clones, no singletons; the ten largest cover approximately 1.9%. The material sequenced was peripheral blood mononuclear cells. The receptors here all came from a person between 18 and 75 years old in good health.

This clone has a count of ten or more. The CDR3 goes on 3 residues after the read ends, and that part is filled in from the germline J gene. This sequence joins TRBV10-3 and TRBJ2-2; TRBD2 aligns across 8 bases. The CDR3 totals 13 residues. Germline trimming cut 10 bases from V and 5 bases from J; bases unmatched to any gene: 6. Germline lookup yields CDR1 ENHRY and CDR2 SYGVKD. CDR3 protein: CATQGLGTGELFF. The sequenced part of the CDR3 DNA is TGTGCCACCCAGGGACTAGGGACCGGGGAG.

In this sample, this clone is medium-sized. The CDR3 end falls 3 residues outside the read, so it is completed with the germline J gene. The chain employs TRBV6-4 and TRBJ2-2; D might be TRBD1 (5 bases). V dropped 3 bases and J dropped 3 bases, with 5 bases sitting between them. The CDR3 length is 13 residues. Germline-derived CDR1 and CDR2 are MRHNA and SNTAGT. The CDR3 reads CASSETDTGELFF. CDR3 DNA (partial): TGTGCCAGCAGTGAGACAGACACCGGGGAG.

Comment on this clone: The CDR3 goes on 3 residues after the read ends, and that part is filled in from the germline J gene. This chain links TRBV2 with TRBJ2-2; possible D gene TRBD1, 6 bases. Trimming shortened V by 8 bases and J by 0 bases, and 13 bases separated the two germline ends. The CDR3 loop spans 15 amino acids. The germline gives CDR1 SNHLY, CDR2 FYNNEI. The CDR3 bases that were read are TGTGCCAGCTCTCAACAGGGATCGAACACCGGGGAG. Translated: CASSQQGSNTGE. The full CDR3 reads CASSQQGSNTGELFF.

The sample holds many counts of this clone. Coverage ceases 3 residues before the CDR3 finishes, and the germline J gene fills in the end. V gene TRBV6-4 combines with J gene TRBJ2-2; no clear D. The V end lost 0 bases, the J end lost 4 bases, and 6 bases lay between the germline ends. Germline CDR1 reads MRHNA; CDR2 reads SNTAGT. CDR3 length equals 14 residues. The part of the CDR3 DNA that was read is TGTGCCAGCAGTGACTCGGCAGGCACCGGGGAG. Amino acids: CASSDSAGTGE. The full CDR3 protein is CASSDSAGTGELFF.

This clone was counted many times. The read falls 3 residues short of the CDR3 end, and the missing part is taken from the germline J gene. This chain links TRBV18 with TRBJ2-7, with a possible D match to TRBD2 (7 bases). Germline loops: CDR1 KGHSH, CDR2 LQKENI. V lost 3 bases and J 6 bases, leaving 21 bases between the germline ends. The CDR3 loop spans 16 amino acids. The CDR3 bases that were read are TGTGCCAGCTCACCGGGGATGCCCGGCGGGGGCTTCGAG. This codes for CASSPGMPGGGFE. The whole CDR3 protein is CASSPGMPGGGFEQYF.

This clone was picked up many times. The CDR3 is cut off 3 residues early in the read; its end comes from the germline J gene. The chain recombines TRBV20-1 with TRBJ2-3; 14 nucleotides align to TRBD2. Germline CDR1 and CDR2: DFQATT and SNEGSKA (reference sequence). Unmatched junction bases numbered 3, after V lost 3 bases and J lost 4 bases. This CDR3 comprises 15 residues. The CDR3 loop is CSARGLAGEADTQYF. The CDR3 DNA, read in part, is TGCAGTGCTAGGGGACTAGCGGGAGAGGCAGATACG.

At least ten counts were recorded for this clone. Read coverage stops 3 residues before the CDR3 terminus; the germline J gene supplies the remainder. The rearrangement joins TRBV7-3 to TRBJ2-2; perhaps TRBD2 as D (7 bases). The CDR3 sequence is 17 residues long. V lost 1 base to trimming and J lost 0 bases, with 12 bases between them. CDR1 and CDR2 (germline): SGHTA, FQGTGA. Here the CDR3 reads CASSLRGGATNTGELFF. Partial CDR3 DNA: TGTGCCAGCAGCTTAAGGGGGGGCGCAACGAACACCGGGGAG.

At least ten counts were recorded for this clone. The chain's CDR3 is CAIRRTGDTGELFF. The DNA read from the CDR3 is TGTGCCATCAGGCGGACAGGGGACACCGGGGAG. This rearrangement joins TRBV10-3 to TRBJ2-2; 9 bases map to TRBD1. The sequence runs out 3 residues before the end of the CDR3; the remainder is reconstructed from the germline J gene. CDR3 length: 14 residues. V trimming: 6 bases; J trimming: 3 bases; junction bases outside the gene matches: 2. Germline V CDR1 and CDR2: ENHRY, SYGVKD.

This clone came up many times. Read sequence stops 3 residues before the CDR3 end, and the germline J gene provides the missing end. The chain has TRBV7-3 and TRBJ2-3, with a weak D call TRBD1 (5 bases). Germline CDR1 is SGHTA and CDR2 is FQGTGA. V dropped 4 bases and J dropped 2 bases, with 16 bases sitting between them. The CDR3 spans 16 residues. The CDR3 sequence: CASSSSMGLPTDTQYF. The CDR3 DNA, read in part, is TGTGCCAGCAGCTCAAGTATGGGGCTACCCACAGATACG.

There are a few counts of this clone. The read ends 3 residues early relative to the CDR3; the germline J gene fills the gap. The chain uses TRBV2 and TRBJ2-7; 10 bases align to TRBD2. From germline, CDR1 is SNHLY and CDR2 FYNNEI. This CDR3 is built from 15 residues. V shed 4 bases and J 3 bases; nucleotides not matched to a gene: 6. The CDR3 reads CASSGEPSGGYEQYF. CDR3 DNA (partial): TGTGCCAGCAGTGGGGAACCTAGCGGGGGCTACGAG.

This clone showed up many times. The sequenced fragment ends 3 residues before the CDR3 boundary, so the rest is inferred from the germline J gene. The V gene is TRBV7-9, the J gene TRBJ2-2; TRBD2 might be the D (5 bases). Germline lookup yields CDR1 SEHNR and CDR2 FQNEAQ (reference sequence). With 5 bases removed from V and 5 bases from J, the gap between germline ends came to 15 bases. The CDR3 is made up of 15 amino acids. The sequenced CDR3 bases are TGTGCCAGCAGCCCAGCGCTAGCTAAGACCGGGGAG. Protein sequence: CASSPALAKTGE. The entire CDR3 protein is CASSPALAKTGELFF.

CDR3 DNA (partial): TGCAGTGCTTCCTTTCAGGGGGTATTCTCTGAA. Its protein product is CSASFQGVFSE. In full, the CDR3 reads CSASFQGVFSEAFF. This chain joins TRBV20-1 and TRBJ1-1; 7 bases are a match to TRBD1. Read sequence stops 3 residues before the CDR3 end, and the germline J gene provides the missing end. With V trimmed by 5 bases and J by 6 bases, 12 bases remained unmatched. The CDR3 runs to 14 residues. CDR1 and CDR2 (germline): DFQATT, SNEGSKA (reference sequence).

This clone was seen at least ten times. The part of the CDR3 DNA that was read is TGTGCCTGGACGGCAACTAATGAAAAA. Its protein product is CAWTATNEK. The full CDR3 reads CAWTATNEKLFF. V is TRBV30 and J is TRBJ1-4; the D is unclear. The read halts 3 residues ahead of the CDR3 end, with the missing end drawn from the germline J gene. CDR3 length: 12 residues. Germline CDR1 and CDR2: GTSNPN and SVGIG (reference sequence). V lost 4 bases and J lost 0, with 3 bases in between.

This clone was counted at least ten times. The CDR3 is cut off 3 residues early in the read; its end comes from the germline J gene. The chain links TRBV18 to TRBJ1-3; unclear D gene. The CDR3 covers 11 residues. Germline V CDR1 and CDR2: KGHSH, LQKENI. V lost 11 bases and J 4 bases, leaving 9 bases between the germline ends. CDR3 DNA (partial): TGTGCCTCCCAGCGAGGAAACACC. This translates into CASQRGNT. The complete CDR3 protein is CASQRGNTIYF.

A note on this clone: The read halts 3 residues ahead of the CDR3 end, with the missing end drawn from the germline J gene. In the same sample, other DNA sequences code for this CDR3. The chain combines TRBV18 with TRBJ1-3; TRBD1 matches at 11 bases. The junction had 14 bases not matched to a gene; V was cut back by 6 bases and J by 7 bases. The CDR3 totals 17 residues. Per the germline V gene, CDR1 is KGHSH and CDR2 is LQKENI. The CDR3 bases that were read are TGTGCCAGCTCCCCCTCCGGGACAGGGGGAATAAAGAACACC. Its translation is CASSPSGTGGIKNT. The whole CDR3 sequence is CASSPSGTGGIKNTIYF.

Comment on this clone: The read ends 3 residues shy of where the CDR3 ends; the end is completed using the germline J gene. This chain connects TRBV19 to TRBJ2-1; the D is unclear. With 8 bases removed from V and 3 bases from J, the gap between germline ends came to 5 bases. CDR3 length: 11 amino acids. Germline-derived CDR1 and CDR2 are LNHDA and SQIVND (reference sequence). The chain's CDR3 is CASRGYNEQFF. The CDR3 bases that were read are TGTGCCAGTCGCGGCTACAATGAG.

This clone showed up many times. Read sequence stops 3 residues before the CDR3 end, and the germline J gene provides the missing end. This chain joins TRBV20-1 and TRBJ1-4, with TRBD1 matching 8 bases. CDR3 size: 17 residues. Trimming cost V 0 bases and J 8 bases; bases outside gene matches: 14. CDR1 and CDR2 (germline): DFQATT, SNEGSKA (reference sequence). CDR3 DNA, as far as it was read: TGCAGTGCTAGAGAGCCCCGACGGACAGGGATAAACGAAAAA. This sequence encodes CSAREPRRTGINEK. The whole CDR3 protein is CSAREPRRTGINEKLFF.

This clone occurred many times. Read sequence stops 3 residues before the CDR3 end, and the germline J gene provides the missing end. This chain connects TRBV4-1 to TRBJ1-4, with TRBD1 matching over 11 bases. The germline V gene has CDR1 MGHRA and CDR2 YSYEKL. The CDR3 sequence is 15 residues long. V shed 5 bases and J 7 bases; nucleotides not matched to a gene: 6. CDR3 residues: CASSRTGTGGEKLFF. The CDR3 DNA, read in part, is TGCGCCAGCAGCAGAACCGGGACAGGGGGTGAAAAA.

This clone has at least ten counts. An end of the junction differs from the germline gene, which may be a read error. The same CDR3 also results from other DNA sequences found in this sample. This chain's CDR3 is CASSLEAGLGEKLFF. The sequenced CDR3 bases are TGCGCCAGCAGTTTGGAAGCTGGGCTGGGTGAAAAA. V gene TRBV5-1 combines with J gene TRBJ1-4; D gene uncertain. The observed sequence ends 3 residues before the CDR3 terminus, with the missing tail filled in from the germline J gene. Per the germline V gene, CDR1 is SGHRS and CDR2 is YFSETQ. The CDR3 covers 15 residues.

The table lists this clone with many counts. Partial CDR3 DNA: TGTGCCAGTACATCCGGACAGGGGGTTAATGAG. Its protein is CASTSGQGVNE. The CDR3 in full is CASTSGQGVNEQFF. The gene calls are TRBV19 and TRBJ2-1, with 10 bases matching TRBD1. The CDR3 end lies 3 residues beyond the end of the read and is filled in from the germline J gene. Trimming took 7 bases from V and 7 from J; bases not matched to a gene: 7. The CDR3 is 14 residues long. Germline assignment: CDR1 LNHDA and CDR2 SQIVND (reference sequence).

In regard to this clone: Read sequence stops 3 residues before the CDR3 end, and the germline J gene provides the missing end. V usage is TRBV18 and J usage is TRBJ1-5; possibly TRBD1 for D (6 bases). Germline V gives CDR1 KGHSH, CDR2 LQKENI. This CDR3 spans 17 amino acids. V lost 2 bases and J 1 base, leaving 15 bases between the germline ends. CDR3 in amino acids: CASSPTGGGGSNQPQHF. The covered CDR3 bases are TGTGCCAGCTCACCAACGGGGGGCGGAGGGAGCAATCAGCCC.